The TCR beta chain described here comes from a study of shared clonotypes between healthy human individuals. Study summary: Donors, aged 18 to 49, were a couple of women and a few men. Study-wide points: Non-shared clonotypes had lower generation probabilities than clonotypes shared by all four sorted-subset donors. Clonotypes that were shared across four donors made up approximately 5% of naive CD4 clonotypes.

A single count supports this clone. No antigen is known for it. The data were produced by immunoSEQ multiplex PCR, yet TCRdb's version contains in-frame clones alone and is incomplete. The sample records about 2.4 million clones, approximately 93% being singletons. This TCR was sampled from a man aged 18 to 29 in good health. Some clones in this sample may be carry-over from other donors' samples. The sequenced sample consisted of naive CD4+ T cells from PBMCs. Subset indicated: CD45RA+ positively selected.

Here the CDR3 DNA reads TGTGCCAGCAGCCGCCCGGAACACCCTACAGATACGCAGTATTTT. The encoded protein is CASSRPEHPTDTQYF. The J gene is TRBJ2-3, the V gene TRBV11-2; D remains ambiguous. The germline V gene encodes CDR1 SGHAT and CDR2 FQNNGV. The CDR3 spans 15 residues. Trimming stripped 5 bases from V and 3 bases from J, with 15 bases between.